Each of the 4 T cell receptor beta chains below was sequenced from the same sample in a study of blood T cell repertoires in COVID-19. Libraries were prepared by immunoSEQ multiplex PCR; TCRdb keeps only in-frame clonotypes and omits some of them. The data hold about 500,000 clones, with 85% to 90% observed a single time. The sequenced sample was peripheral blood. These receptors came from a woman aged 50 to 60 with COVID-19, enrolled during active disease.

The chain is built from TRBV6-5 and TRBJ1-4; D might be TRBD1 (6 bases). Germline loops: CDR1 MNHEY, CDR2 SVGAGI. Trimming pared 8 bases from V and 2 bases from J, leaving 12 bases between. The CDR3 contains 14 residues. The CDR3 protein is CASGTGSTNEKLFF. CDR3 coding DNA: TGTGCCAGCGGCACAGGGTCCACTAATGAAAAACTGTTTTTT.

The chain links TRBV7-8 to TRBJ1-5, with D tentatively TRBD1 (6 bases). V lost 3 bases and J lost 4, with 7 bases in between. CDR1 is SGHVS, CDR2 FQNEAQ, per germline. The CDR3 is made up of 13 amino acids. The CDR3 region is CASSFRGNQPQHF. In DNA, the CDR3 is TGTGCCAGCAGCTTCAGGGGTAATCAGCCCCAGCATTTT.

This clone was seen a single time. The same CDR3 is also encoded by other DNA sequences in this sample. Written as DNA, the CDR3 is TGTGCCTGGACCCCAGGGGGCGGTGGCTACACCTTC. It specifies CAWTPGGGGYTF. The V and J genes are TRBV30 and TRBJ1-2, with 8 bases aligning to TRBD1. The germline V gene encodes CDR1 GTSNPN and CDR2 SVGIG (reference sequence). J was trimmed by 7 bases and V by 4 bases; bases with no gene match: 5. This CDR3 has 12 residues.

The chain joins TRBV11-2 to TRBJ1-1; 8 bases are shared with TRBD1. Per germline, CDR1 SGHAT and CDR2 FQNNGV. The J segment lost 8 bases and the V segment lost 2 bases, leaving 1 base of the junction unmatched. CDR3 size: 12 residues. The CDR3 DNA sequence: TGTGCCAGCAGCTTAAGGACAGGGGAAGCTTTCTTT. Protein sequence: CASSLRTGEAFF.